This entry lists 19 T cell receptor beta chains sequenced from one sample in a study of early T cells in non-severe SARS-CoV-2 infection. Using its own MiXCR run on the 5' RACE reads, TCRdb lists one record per CDR3 protein. The sample lists 45,000 to 65,000 distinct CDR3 sequences; approximately 10% were seen once. Sequenced input: whole blood. These receptors were obtained from an adult who was a healthcare worker with PCR-confirmed SARS-CoV-2 infection or an uninfected control (not recorded which).

This clonotype was observed at least ten times. V is TRBV4-1 and J is TRBJ1-4, with 9 bases aligning to TRBD1. After removal of 3 bases from V and 8 bases from J, the junction contained 10 bases not matched to a gene. This CDR3 is built from 16 residues. CDR1 and CDR2 (germline): MGHRA, YSYEKL. As DNA, the CDR3 is TGCGCCAGCAGCCAGGACGGGACAGGGAGTAAAGAAAAACTGTTTTTT. It specifies CASSQDGTGSKEKLFF.

This clonotype was recorded at least ten times. J is TRBJ1-2 and V is TRBV7-9; 11 bases match TRBD1. CDR1 and CDR2 (germline): SEHNR, FQNEAQ (reference sequence). The CDR3 extends over 13 amino acids. Unmatched junction bases numbered 4, after V lost 5 bases and J lost 8 bases. CDR3 protein: CASSRGQGEGYTF. The CDR3 nucleotides are TGTGCCAGCAGCCGGGGACAGGGGGAAGGCTACACCTTC.

The sample holds many counts of this clonotype. DNA of the CDR3: TGTGCCAGCAGCGAGAGGACTAGCGGGGCGGGGGATACGCAGTATTTT. Its translation: CASSERTSGAGDTQYF. J is TRBJ2-3 and V is TRBV7-8; the match to TRBD2 covers 12 bases. Per germline, CDR1 SGHVS and CDR2 FQNEAQ. Germline trimming cut 5 bases from V and 6 bases from J; bases unmatched to any gene: 9. CDR3 length: 16 amino acids.

The chain joins TRBV29-1 to TRBJ1-1, with 10 bases aligning to TRBD1. Germline trimming cut 7 bases from V and 4 bases from J; bases unmatched to any gene: 0. CDR1 SQVTM and CDR2 ANQGSEA come from the germline V gene. This CDR3 has 11 residues. The CDR3 protein is CSGTGGTEAFF. Here the CDR3 DNA reads TGCAGCGGGACAGGGGGCACTGAAGCTTTCTTT.

This clonotype was detected ten times or more. This chain joins TRBV2 and TRBJ1-2; D not resolved. The V gene's germline CDR1 is SNHLY and CDR2 FYNNEI. Trimming cost V 3 bases and J 4 bases, with 6 bases left between them. The length of the CDR3 is 12 residues. The CDR3 is CASSEGVYGYTF. The CDR3 DNA is TGTGCCAGCAGTGAGGGCGTCTATGGCTACACCTTC.

This clonotype was counted ten times or more. V and J are TRBV5-1 and TRBJ2-3; TRBD2 matches 8 bases. V lost 4 bases to trimming and J lost 1 base; unmatched junction nucleotides: 5. Germline V gives CDR1 SGHRS, CDR2 YFSETQ. The CDR3 is 15 residues long. The CDR3 here is CASSTGGVRTDTQYF. The DNA of the CDR3 is TGCGCCAGCAGCACGGGAGGGGTCCGCACAGATACGCAGTATTTT.

This clonotype has a count of ten or more. The chain combines TRBV5-1 with TRBJ2-3, with TRBD2 identical over 9 bases. CDR1 and CDR2 (germline): SGHRS, YFSETQ. CDR3 size: 16 residues. Losses at the gene ends were 0 bases for V and 2 bases for J; bases not matched to a gene: 4. The DNA for the CDR3 is TGCGCCAGCAGCTTGGGTACTAGCGGGCCCACAGATACGCAGTATTTT. It encodes CASSLGTSGPTDTQYF.

This clonotype was counted at least ten times. The rearrangement uses TRBV19 and TRBJ2-7; 7 bases map to TRBD2. V dropped 6 bases and J dropped 0; count of bases not matched to a gene: 2. This CDR3 spans 13 amino acids. Germline CDR1 reads LNHDA; CDR2 reads SQIVND (reference sequence). CDR3 sequence reads: CASSGGSSYEQYF. The CDR3 region has the DNA TGTGCCAGTAGCGGCGGGAGCTCCTACGAGCAGTACTTC.

The chain joins TRBV2 to TRBJ2-1; D gene uncertain. Trimming removed 3 bases from V and 4 bases from J, with 7 bases in between. The V gene's germline CDR1 is SNHLY and CDR2 FYNNEI. This CDR3 spans 13 amino acids. CDR3 sequence: CASSELNYNEQFF. The CDR3 coding sequence is TGTGCCAGCAGTGAGTTGAATTACAATGAGCAGTTCTTC.

This clonotype has ten or more counts. V is TRBV6-1 and J is TRBJ2-3; D not resolved. The V gene lost 7 bases and the J gene lost 0 bases, with 11 bases spanning the gap. The length of the CDR3 is 14 residues. Germline lookup yields CDR1 MNHNS and CDR2 SASEGT. CDR3 loop: CASTLLASTDTQYF. The CDR3 region has the DNA TGTGCCAGCACCTTACTCGCTAGCACAGATACGCAGTATTTT.

This clonotype occurred many times. The rearrangement uses TRBV5-1 and TRBJ2-7; D gene unclear. Germline V gives CDR1 SGHRS, CDR2 YFSETQ. This CDR3 is built from 13 residues. V lost 4 bases and J lost 1, with 9 bases in between. CDR3 protein: CASSLGNSYEQYF. DNA for the CDR3: TGCGCCAGCAGCCTGGGTAATTCCTACGAGCAGTACTTC.

This clonotype has a count of ten or more. The chain's CDR3 is CASSLDVVPDTQYF. The CDR3 DNA follows: TGTGCCAGCAGCTTAGATGTGGTGCCAGATACGCAGTATTTT. The gene calls are TRBV7-9 and TRBJ2-3; D is unresolved. With 1 base removed from V and 4 bases from J, the gap between germline ends came to 9 bases. The CDR3 spans 14 residues. Germline CDR1 is SEHNR and CDR2 is FQNEAQ (reference sequence).

This clonotype was found a few times. The V gene is TRBV25-1, the J gene TRBJ2-7, with a weak D call TRBD1 (6 bases). The germline V gene has CDR1 MGHDK and CDR2 SYGVNS. This CDR3 is 11 amino acids long. Between the trimmed V and J ends, which lost 4 bases and 9 bases, there was a span of 10 bases. The CDR3 DNA is TGTGCCAGCAGTGCTACAGGGTGGCAGTACTTC. It is translated as CASSATGWQYF.

The V and J genes are TRBV7-2 and TRBJ1-5; no clear D. The CDR3 totals 13 residues. Trimming pared 2 bases from V and 7 bases from J, leaving 9 bases between. CDR1 and CDR2 from the germline V gene are SGHTA and FQGNSA. CDR3 loop: CASSLPGMQPQHF. The CDR3 DNA is TGTGCCAGCAGCTTACCGGGGATGCAGCCCCAGCATTTT. The whole variable domain, remainder taken from reference TRBV7-2 and TRBJ1-5, is GAGVSQSPSNKVTEKGKDVELRCDPISGHTALYWYRQSLGQGLEFLIYFQGNSAPDKSGLPSDRFSAERTGGSVSTLTIQRTQQEDSAVYLCASSLPGMQPQHFGDGTRLSIL.

This clonotype has a count of ten or more. J is TRBJ2-3 and V is TRBV20-1; TRBD1 matches 7 bases. Germline CDR1 reads DFQATT; CDR2 reads SNEGSKA (reference sequence). This CDR3 has 16 amino acids. V lost 0 bases and J lost 2; bases outside the gene matches: 8. This CDR3 is CSARDLIRGHTDTQYF. The CDR3 region has the DNA TGCAGTGCTAGAGATTTGATTAGGGGGCACACAGATACGCAGTATTTT.

The table lists this clonotype with a few counts. The chain combines TRBV5-1 with TRBJ2-1, with D tentatively TRBD1 or TRBD2 (6 bases each). Trimming cost V 5 bases and J 5 bases, with 11 bases left between them. The CDR3 is 13 residues long. Germline V gene data show CDR1 as SGHRS and CDR2 as YFSETQ. CDR3 residues: CASRRGANNEQFF. CDR3 coding DNA: TGCGCCAGCAGAAGGGGGGCCAACAATGAGCAGTTCTTC.

In its sample, this clonotype was seen many times. This CDR3 is CASSQAPGGEEKLFF. The DNA for the CDR3 is TGTGCCAGCAGCCAGGCCCCGGGAGGGGAAGAAAAACTGTTTTTT. The J gene is TRBJ1-4, the V gene TRBV3-1, with a weak D call TRBD1 (5 bases). The germline gives CDR1 LGHDT, CDR2 YNNKEL (reference sequence). V was shortened by 3 bases and J by 8 bases, with 16 bases between the two germline ends. The CDR3 spans 15 residues.

The chain employs TRBV27 and TRBJ2-1, with 8 bases identical to TRBD2. Germline CDR1 is MNHEY and CDR2 is SMNVEV (reference sequence). The CDR3 runs 15 residues. Germline trimming cut 2 bases from V and 4 bases from J; bases unmatched to any gene: 4. CDR3 in DNA: TGTGCCAGCAGTTTAGACCGGGGGGGTTACAATGAGCAGTTCTTC. It yields the protein CASSLDRGGYNEQFF.

The CDR3 DNA follows: TGTGCCAGCAGAGCGGGGGGCACAGATACGCAGTATTTT. This codes for CASRAGGTDTQYF. The J gene is TRBJ2-3, the V gene TRBV7-2, with 8 positions matching TRBD2. Trimming took 6 bases from V and 1 from J; bases not matched to a gene: 0. The CDR3 length is 13 residues. Germline V gene lookup returns CDR1 SGHTA and CDR2 FQGNSA.